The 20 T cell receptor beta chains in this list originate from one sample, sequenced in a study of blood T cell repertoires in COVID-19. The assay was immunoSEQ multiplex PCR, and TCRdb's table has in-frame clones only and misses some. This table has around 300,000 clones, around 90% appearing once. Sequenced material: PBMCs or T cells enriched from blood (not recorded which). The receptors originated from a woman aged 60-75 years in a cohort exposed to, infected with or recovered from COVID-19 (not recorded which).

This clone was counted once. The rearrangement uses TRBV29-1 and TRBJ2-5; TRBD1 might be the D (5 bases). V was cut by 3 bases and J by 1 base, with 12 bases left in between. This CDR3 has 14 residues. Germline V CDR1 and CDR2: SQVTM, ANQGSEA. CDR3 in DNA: TGCAGCGTTGAGTACCCAGGGCTCCAAGAGACCCAGTACTTC. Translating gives CSVEYPGLQETQYF.

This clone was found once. Written as DNA, the CDR3 is TGTGCCAGCAGCTTAACAGGGGAAGGCGGCAATCAGCCCCAGCATTTT. Translated, it gives CASSLTGEGGNQPQHF. This chain joins TRBV5-4 and TRBJ1-5, with TRBD1 matching 7 bases. V gave up 2 bases and J gave up 2 bases; unmatched junction bases: 7. The length of the CDR3 is 16 residues. Per the germline V gene, CDR1 is SGHNT and CDR2 is YYREEE (reference sequence).

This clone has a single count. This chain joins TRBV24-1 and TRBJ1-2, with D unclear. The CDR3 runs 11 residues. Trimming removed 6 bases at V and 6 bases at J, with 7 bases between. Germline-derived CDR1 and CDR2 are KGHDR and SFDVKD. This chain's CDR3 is CATSFGNGYTF. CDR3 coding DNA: TGTGCCACCAGTTTCGGTAATGGCTACACCTTC.

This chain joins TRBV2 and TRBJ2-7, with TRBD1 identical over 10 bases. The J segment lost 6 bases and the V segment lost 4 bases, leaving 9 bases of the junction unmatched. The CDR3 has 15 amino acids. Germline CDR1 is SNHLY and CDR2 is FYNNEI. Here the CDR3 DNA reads TGTGCCAGCAGTGCCCGACAGGGGGCTGTGATCGAGCAGTACTTC. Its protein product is CASSARQGAVIEQYF.

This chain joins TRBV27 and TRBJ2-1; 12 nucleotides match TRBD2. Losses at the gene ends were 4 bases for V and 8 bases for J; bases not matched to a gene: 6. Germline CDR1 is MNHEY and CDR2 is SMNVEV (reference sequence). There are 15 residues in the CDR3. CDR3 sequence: CASSSLAGGLDEQFF. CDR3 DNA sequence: TGTGCCAGCAGTTCCCTAGCGGGAGGGTTAGATGAGCAGTTCTTC.

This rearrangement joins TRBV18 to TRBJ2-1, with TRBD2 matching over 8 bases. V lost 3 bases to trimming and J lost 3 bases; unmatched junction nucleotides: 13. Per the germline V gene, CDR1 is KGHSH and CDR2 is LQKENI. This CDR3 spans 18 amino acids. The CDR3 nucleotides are TGTGCCAGCTCACCGGGGGCTCAACCGGGACTAGTCTACAATGAGCAGTTCTTC. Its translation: CASSPGAQPGLVYNEQFF.

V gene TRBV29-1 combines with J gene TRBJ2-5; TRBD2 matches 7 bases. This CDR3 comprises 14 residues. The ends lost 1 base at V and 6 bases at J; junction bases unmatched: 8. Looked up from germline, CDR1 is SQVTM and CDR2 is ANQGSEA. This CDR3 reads CSVEGASGGKTQYF. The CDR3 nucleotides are TGCAGCGTTGAAGGGGCTAGCGGAGGGAAGACCCAGTACTTC.

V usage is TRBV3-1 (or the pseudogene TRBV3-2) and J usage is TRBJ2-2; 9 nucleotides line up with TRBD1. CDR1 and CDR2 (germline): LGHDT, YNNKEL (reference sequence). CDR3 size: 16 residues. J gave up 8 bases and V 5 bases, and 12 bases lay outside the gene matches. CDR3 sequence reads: CASSTGTGKRGGELFF. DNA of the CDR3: TGTGCCAGCAGCACCGGGACAGGGAAAAGGGGGGGGGAGCTGTTTTTT.

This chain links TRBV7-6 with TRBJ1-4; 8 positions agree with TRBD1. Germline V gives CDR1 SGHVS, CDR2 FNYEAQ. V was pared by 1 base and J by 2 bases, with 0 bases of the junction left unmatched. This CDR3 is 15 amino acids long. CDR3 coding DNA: TGTGCCAGCAGCTTAGGGACAGGGACTAATGAAAAACTGTTTTTT. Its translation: CASSLGTGTNEKLFF.

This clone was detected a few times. In nucleotides, the CDR3 is TGTGCCAGCAGCATCATTAACACTGAAGCTTTCTTT. Its protein is CASSIINTEAFF. The chain joins TRBV12-3 or TRBV12-4 to TRBJ1-1; D not certain. V lost 6 bases, J lost 2 bases, and 7 bases lay in between. This CDR3 has 12 residues.

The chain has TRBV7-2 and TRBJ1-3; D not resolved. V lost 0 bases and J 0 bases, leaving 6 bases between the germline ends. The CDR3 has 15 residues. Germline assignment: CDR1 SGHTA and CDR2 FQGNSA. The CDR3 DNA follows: TGTGCCAGCAGCTTAGCTTCAGGCTCTGGAAACACCATATATTTT. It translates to CASSLASGSGNTIYF.

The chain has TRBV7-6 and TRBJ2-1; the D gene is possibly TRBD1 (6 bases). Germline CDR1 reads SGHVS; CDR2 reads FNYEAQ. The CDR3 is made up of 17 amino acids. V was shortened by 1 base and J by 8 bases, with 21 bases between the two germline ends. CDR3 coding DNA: TGTGCCAGCAGCTTAGAGGTAGGACAGTCTTCCCCCGATGAGCAGTTCTTC. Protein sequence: CASSLEVGQSSPDEQFF.

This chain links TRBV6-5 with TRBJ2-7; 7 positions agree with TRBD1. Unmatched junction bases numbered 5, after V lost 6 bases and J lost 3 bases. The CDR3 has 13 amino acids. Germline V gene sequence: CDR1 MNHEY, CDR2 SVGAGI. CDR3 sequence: CASRQTGIYEQYF. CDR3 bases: TGTGCCAGCAGGCAGACAGGGATCTACGAGCAGTACTTC.

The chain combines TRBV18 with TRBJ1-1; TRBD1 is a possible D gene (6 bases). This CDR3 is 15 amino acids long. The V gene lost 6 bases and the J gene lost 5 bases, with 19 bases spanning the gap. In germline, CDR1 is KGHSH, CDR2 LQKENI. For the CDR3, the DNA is TGTGCCAGCTCTCAAAACGGGGGGGCGAGTACTGAAGCTTTCTTT. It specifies CASSQNGGASTEAFF.

CDR3 loop: CASSIDRDQPQHF. DNA of the CDR3: TGTGCCAGCAGTATCGACAGGGATCAGCCCCAGCATTTT. The V call is TRBV6-5, the J call TRBJ1-5; 7 bases agree with TRBD1. The V gene's germline CDR1 is MNHEY and CDR2 SVGAGI. V lost 5 bases, J lost 5 bases, and 3 bases stayed unmatched. The CDR3 extends over 13 amino acids.

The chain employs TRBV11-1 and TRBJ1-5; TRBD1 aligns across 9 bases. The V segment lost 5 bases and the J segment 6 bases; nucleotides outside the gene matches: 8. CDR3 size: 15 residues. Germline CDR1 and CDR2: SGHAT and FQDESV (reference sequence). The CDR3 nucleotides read TGTGCCAGCAGCACCGGGACAGGGTCGGGTCAGCCCCAGCATTTT. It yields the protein CASSTGTGSGQPQHF. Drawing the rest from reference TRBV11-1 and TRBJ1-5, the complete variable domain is EAEVAQSPRYKITEKSQAVAFWCDPISGHATLYWYRQILGQGPELLVQFQDESVVDDSQLPKDRFSAERLKGVDSTLKIQPAELGDSAMYLCASSTGTGSGQPQHFGDGTRLSIL.

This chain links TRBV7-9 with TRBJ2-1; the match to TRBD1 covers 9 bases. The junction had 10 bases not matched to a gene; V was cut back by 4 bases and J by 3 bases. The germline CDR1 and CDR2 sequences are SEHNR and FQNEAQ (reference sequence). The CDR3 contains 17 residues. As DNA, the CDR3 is TGTGCCAGCAGCTATCCCCCACAGGGGGCTTACTACAATGAGCAGTTCTTC. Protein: CASSYPPQGAYYNEQFF.

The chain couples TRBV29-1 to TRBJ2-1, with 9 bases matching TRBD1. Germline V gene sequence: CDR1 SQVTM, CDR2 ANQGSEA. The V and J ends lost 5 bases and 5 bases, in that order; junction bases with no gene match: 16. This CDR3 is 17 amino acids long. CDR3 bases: TGCAGCGTTCGGGGGACAGGGAGGACAAGAGGGGACAATGAGCAGTTCTTC. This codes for CSVRGTGRTRGDNEQFF.

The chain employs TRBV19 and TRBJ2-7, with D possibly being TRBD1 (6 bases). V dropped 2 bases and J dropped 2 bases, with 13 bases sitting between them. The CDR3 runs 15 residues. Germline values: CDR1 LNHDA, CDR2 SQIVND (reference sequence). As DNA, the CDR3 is TGTGCCAGTAGTATACGGCAGACAGGAGCCTACGAGCAGTACTTC. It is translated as CASSIRQTGAYEQYF. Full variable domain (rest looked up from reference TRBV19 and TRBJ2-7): DGGITQSPKYLFRKEGQNVTLSCEQNLNHDAMYWYRQDPGQGLRLIYYSQIVNDFQKGDIAEGYSVSREKKESFPLTVTSAQKNPTAFYLCASSIRQTGAYEQYFGPGTRLTVT.

Here the CDR3 DNA reads TGCGCCAGCAGCTGGGACAGGGAACTCTACGAGCAGTACTTC. Translating gives CASSWDRELYEQYF. The gene calls are TRBV5-1 and TRBJ2-7, with 9 bases identical to TRBD1. V lost 3 bases to trimming and J lost 3 bases; unmatched junction nucleotides: 4. The CDR3 contains 14 residues. Per germline, CDR1 SGHRS and CDR2 YFSETQ.